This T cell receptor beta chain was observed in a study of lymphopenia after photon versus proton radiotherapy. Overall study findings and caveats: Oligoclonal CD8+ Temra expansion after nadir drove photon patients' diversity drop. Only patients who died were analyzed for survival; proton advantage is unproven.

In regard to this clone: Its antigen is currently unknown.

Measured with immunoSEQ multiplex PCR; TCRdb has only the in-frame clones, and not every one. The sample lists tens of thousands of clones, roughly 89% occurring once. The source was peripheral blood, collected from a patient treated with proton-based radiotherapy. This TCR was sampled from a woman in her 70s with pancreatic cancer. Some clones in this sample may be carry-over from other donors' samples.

The CDR3 is CASSALGNTEAFF. For the CDR3, the DNA is TGTGCCAGCAGTGCTCTCGGGAACACTGAAGCTTTCTTT. This sequence joins TRBV2 and TRBJ1-1; no definite D call. Germline CDR1 SNHLY, CDR2 FYNNEI. The germline V and J ends were trimmed by 4 bases and 1 base, with 7 bases remaining between them. CDR3 length: 13 amino acids.